This entry describes one T cell receptor (beta chain). Its antigen remains unknown. J was trimmed by 1 base and V by 0 bases; bases with no gene match: 5. Germline lookup yields CDR1 SGHRS and CDR2 YFSETQ. This CDR3 region has 18 residues. This sample is part of a study of cytomegalovirus exposure and HLA in healthy donors. Study results and limitations: An analysis was carried out at a later point. It showed that HLA-associated TCR beta chains were more clonally expanded than equally common non-associated chains.

60 Vbeta and 13 Jbeta primers were used in PCR. Some clones are missing from TCRdb's copy, which holds only in-frame ones; the method was immunoSEQ multiplex PCR. The table shows roughly 100,000 clones, with less than 80% occurring only once. This clonotype was obtained from a man between 35 and 55 years old in good health and CMV-seronegative. V usage is TRBV5-1 and J usage is TRBJ2-2, with 11 bases matching TRBD2. The sequencing sample was made of PBMCs. The CDR3 spells CASSLGVTSGKNTGELFF. In nucleotides, the CDR3 is TGCGCCAGCAGCTTGGGAGTGACTAGCGGGAAGAACACCGGGGAGCTGTTTTTT.